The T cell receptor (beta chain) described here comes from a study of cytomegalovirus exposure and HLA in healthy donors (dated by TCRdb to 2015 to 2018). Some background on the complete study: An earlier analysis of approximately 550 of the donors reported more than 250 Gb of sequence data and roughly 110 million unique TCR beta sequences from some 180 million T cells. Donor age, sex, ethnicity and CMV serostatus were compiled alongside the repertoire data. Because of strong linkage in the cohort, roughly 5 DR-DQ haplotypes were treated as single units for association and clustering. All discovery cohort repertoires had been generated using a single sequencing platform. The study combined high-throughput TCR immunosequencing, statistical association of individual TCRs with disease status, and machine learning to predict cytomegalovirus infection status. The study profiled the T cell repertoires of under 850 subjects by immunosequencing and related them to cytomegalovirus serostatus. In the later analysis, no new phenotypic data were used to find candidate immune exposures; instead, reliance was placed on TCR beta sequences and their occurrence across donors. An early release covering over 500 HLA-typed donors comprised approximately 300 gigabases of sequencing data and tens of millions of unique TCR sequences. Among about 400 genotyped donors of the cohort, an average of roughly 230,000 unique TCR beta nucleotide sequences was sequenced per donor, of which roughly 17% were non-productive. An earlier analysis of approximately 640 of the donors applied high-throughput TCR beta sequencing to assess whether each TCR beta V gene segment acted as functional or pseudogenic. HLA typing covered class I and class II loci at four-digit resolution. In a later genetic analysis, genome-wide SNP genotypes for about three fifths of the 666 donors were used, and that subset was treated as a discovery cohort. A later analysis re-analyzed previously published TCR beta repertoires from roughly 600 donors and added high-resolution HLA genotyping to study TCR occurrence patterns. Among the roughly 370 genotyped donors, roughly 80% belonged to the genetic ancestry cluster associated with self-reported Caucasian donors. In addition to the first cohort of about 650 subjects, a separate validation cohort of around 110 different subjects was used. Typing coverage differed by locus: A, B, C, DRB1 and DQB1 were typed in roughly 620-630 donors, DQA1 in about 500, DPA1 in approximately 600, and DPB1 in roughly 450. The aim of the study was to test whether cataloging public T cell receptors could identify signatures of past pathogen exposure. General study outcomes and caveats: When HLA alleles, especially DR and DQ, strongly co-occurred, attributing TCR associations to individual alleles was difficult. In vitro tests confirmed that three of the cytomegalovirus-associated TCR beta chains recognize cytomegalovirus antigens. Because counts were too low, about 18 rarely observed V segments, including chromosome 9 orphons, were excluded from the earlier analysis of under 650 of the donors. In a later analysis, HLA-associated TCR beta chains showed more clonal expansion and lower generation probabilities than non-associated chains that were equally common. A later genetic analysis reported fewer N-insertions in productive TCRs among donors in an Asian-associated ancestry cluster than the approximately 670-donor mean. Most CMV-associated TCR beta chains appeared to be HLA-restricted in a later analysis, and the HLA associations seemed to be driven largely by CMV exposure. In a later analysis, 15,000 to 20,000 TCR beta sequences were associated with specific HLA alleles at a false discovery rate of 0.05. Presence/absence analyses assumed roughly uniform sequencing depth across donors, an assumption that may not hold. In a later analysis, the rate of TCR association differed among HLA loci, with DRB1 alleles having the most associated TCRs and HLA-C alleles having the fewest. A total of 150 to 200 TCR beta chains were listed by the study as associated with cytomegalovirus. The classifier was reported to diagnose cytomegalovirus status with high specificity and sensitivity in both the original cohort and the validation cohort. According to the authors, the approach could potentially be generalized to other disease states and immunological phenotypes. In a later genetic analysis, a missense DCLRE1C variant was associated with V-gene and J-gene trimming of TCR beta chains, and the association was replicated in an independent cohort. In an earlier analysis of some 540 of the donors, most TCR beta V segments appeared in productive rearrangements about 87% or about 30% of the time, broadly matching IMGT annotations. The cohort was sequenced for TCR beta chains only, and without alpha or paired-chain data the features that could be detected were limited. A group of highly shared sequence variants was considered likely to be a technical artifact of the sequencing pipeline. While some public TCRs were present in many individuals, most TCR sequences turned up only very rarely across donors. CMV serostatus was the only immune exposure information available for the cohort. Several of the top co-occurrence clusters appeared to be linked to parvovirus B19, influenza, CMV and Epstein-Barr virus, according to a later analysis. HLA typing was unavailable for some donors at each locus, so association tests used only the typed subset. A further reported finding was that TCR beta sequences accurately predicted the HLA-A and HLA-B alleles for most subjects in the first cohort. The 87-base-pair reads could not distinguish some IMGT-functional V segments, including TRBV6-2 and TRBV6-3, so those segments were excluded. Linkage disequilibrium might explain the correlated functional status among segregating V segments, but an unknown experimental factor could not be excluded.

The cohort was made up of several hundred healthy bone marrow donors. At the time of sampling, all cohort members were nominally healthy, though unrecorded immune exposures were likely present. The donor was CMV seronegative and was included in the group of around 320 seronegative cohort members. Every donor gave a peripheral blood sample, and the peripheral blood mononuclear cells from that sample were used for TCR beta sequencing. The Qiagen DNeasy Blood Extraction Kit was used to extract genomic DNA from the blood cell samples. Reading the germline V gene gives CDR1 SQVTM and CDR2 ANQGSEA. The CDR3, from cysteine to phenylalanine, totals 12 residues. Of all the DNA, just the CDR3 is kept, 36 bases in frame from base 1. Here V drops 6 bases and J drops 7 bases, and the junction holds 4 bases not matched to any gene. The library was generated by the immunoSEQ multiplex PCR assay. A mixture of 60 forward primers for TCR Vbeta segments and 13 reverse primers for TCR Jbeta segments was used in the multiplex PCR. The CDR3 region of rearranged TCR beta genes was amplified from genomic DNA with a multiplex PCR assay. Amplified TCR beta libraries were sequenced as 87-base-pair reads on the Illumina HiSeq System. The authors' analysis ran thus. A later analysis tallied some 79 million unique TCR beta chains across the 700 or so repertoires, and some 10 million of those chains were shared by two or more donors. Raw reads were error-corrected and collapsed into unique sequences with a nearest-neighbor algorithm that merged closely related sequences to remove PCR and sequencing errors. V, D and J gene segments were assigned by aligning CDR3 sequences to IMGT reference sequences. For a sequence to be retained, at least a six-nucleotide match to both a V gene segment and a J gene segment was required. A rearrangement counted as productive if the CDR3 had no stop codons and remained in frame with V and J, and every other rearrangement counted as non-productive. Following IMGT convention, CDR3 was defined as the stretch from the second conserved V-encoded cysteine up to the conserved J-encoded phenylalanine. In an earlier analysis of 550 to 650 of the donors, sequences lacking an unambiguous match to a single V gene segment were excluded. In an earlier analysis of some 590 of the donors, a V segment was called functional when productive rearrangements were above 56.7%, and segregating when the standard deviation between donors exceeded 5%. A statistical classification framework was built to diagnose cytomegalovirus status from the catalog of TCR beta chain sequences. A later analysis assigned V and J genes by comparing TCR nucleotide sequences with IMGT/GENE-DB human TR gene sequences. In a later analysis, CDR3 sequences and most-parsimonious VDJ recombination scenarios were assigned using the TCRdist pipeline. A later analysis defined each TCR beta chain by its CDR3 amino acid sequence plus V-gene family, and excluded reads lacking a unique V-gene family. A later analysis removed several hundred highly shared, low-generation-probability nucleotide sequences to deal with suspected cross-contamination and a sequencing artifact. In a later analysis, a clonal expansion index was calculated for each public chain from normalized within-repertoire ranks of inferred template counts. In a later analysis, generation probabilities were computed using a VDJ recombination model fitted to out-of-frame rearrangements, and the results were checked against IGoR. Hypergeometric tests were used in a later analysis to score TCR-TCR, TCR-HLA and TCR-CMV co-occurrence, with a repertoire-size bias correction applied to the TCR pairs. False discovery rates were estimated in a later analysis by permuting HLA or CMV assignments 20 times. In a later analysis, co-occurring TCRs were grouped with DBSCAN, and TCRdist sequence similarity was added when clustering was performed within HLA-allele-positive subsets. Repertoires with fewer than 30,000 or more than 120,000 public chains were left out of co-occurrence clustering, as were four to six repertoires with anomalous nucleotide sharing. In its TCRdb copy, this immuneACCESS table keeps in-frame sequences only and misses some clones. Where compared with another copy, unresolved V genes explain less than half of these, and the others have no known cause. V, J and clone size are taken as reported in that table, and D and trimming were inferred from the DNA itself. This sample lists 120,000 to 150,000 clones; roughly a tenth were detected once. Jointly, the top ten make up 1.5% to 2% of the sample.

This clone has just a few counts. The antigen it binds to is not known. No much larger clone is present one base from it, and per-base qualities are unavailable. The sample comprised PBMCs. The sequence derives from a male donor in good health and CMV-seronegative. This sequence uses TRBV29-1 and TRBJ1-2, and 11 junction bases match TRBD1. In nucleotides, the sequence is TGCAGCGTCGGACAGGGGGCCTTTGGCTACACCTTC. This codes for CSVGQGAFGYTF.